Below, 27 T cell receptor beta chains from the same sample are listed, as sequenced in a study of blood T cells in healthy people across ages. A sample-barcoded 5' primer and a J-beta primer mix were used in a second PCR of roughly 7 to 11 cycles. TCRdb itself ran the 5' RACE reads through MiXCR, one entry per CDR3 protein. The sample carries fewer than 800,000 distinct CDR3 sequences, approximately 25% recorded once. This sample was also put to use in a study of T cells of mothers and their children.

Sequenced input: blood. The source of these receptors is a boy under 18 in good health.

V and J are TRBV5-1 and TRBJ2-5, with D unresolved. From germline, CDR1 is SGHRS and CDR2 YFSETQ. The germline V and J ends were trimmed by 0 bases and 5 bases, with 11 bases remaining between them. CDR3 length: 14 residues. This chain's CDR3 is CASSLGGLDETQYF. CDR3 DNA sequence: TGCGCCAGCAGCTTGGGGGGTTTGGATGAGACCCAGTACTTC. The complete variable domain, with remaining parts taken from reference TRBV5-1 and TRBJ2-5, reads KAGVTQTPRYLIKTRGQQVTLSCSPISGHRSVSWYQQTPGQGLQFLFEYFSETQRNKGNFPGRFSGRQFSNSRSEMNVSTLELGDSALYLCASSLGGLDETQYFGPGTRLLVL.

The J gene is TRBJ1-1, the V gene TRBV7-9; 7 bases map to TRBD1. CDR1 and CDR2 from the germline V gene are SEHNR and FQNEAQ (reference sequence). CDR3 length equals 14 residues. V shed 3 bases, J shed 3 bases, and the junction held 4 bases outside the gene matches. The CDR3 here is CASSFVDRDTEAFF. CDR3 bases: TGTGCCAGCAGCTTTGTTGACAGGGACACTGAAGCTTTCTTT.

The sample holds a few counts of this clonotype. CDR3 DNA sequence: TGCAGCGTCCCAAGCCCGAGGGATACGCAGTATTTT. Encoded protein: CSVPSPRDTQYF. This rearrangement joins TRBV29-1 to TRBJ2-3; D unclear. This CDR3 has 12 residues. The germline V gene encodes CDR1 SQVTM and CDR2 ANQGSEA. Between the trimmed V and J ends, which lost 6 bases and 6 bases, there was a span of 13 bases.

The chain is built from TRBV6-1 and TRBJ2-5; 9 bases line up with TRBD1. Germline CDR1 reads MNHNS; CDR2 reads SASEGT. V lost 6 bases to trimming and J lost 4 bases; unmatched junction nucleotides: 12. The CDR3 length is 16 residues. CDR3 sequence (DNA): TGTGCCAGCAGCTCCGATCCCGGGACAGGGTTAGAGACCCAGTACTTC. Residues: CASSSDPGTGLETQYF.

This clonotype has only a few counts. The rearrangement uses TRBV12-3 or TRBV12-4 and TRBJ2-7; D remains ambiguous. The germline V and J ends were trimmed by 5 bases and 3 bases, with 11 bases remaining between them. The CDR3 spans 13 residues. The CDR3, as DNA: TGTGCCAGCAGTACGGGTCAGCTCTACGAGCAGTACTTC. Translated, it gives CASSTGQLYEQYF.

This clonotype was seen ten or more times. V and J are TRBV13 and TRBJ2-5, with D perhaps TRBD1 (6 bases). CDR3 size: 14 residues. The germline V and J ends were trimmed by 3 bases and 5 bases, with 13 bases remaining between them. Germline V gene lookup returns CDR1 PRHDT and CDR2 FYEKMQ (reference sequence). The CDR3 reads CASSFRGLGETQYF. CDR3 DNA: TGTGCCAGCAGCTTCAGGGGATTGGGGGAGACCCAGTACTTC. Together with reference TRBV13 and TRBJ2-5, the CDR3 gives the full variable domain: AAGVIQSPRHLIKEKRETATLKCYPIPRHDTVYWYQQGPGQDPQFLISFYEKMQSDKGSIPDRFSAQQFSDYHSELNMSSLELGDSALYFCASSFRGLGETQYFGPGTRLLVL.

The genes are TRBV5-1 and TRBJ2-1; D gene unclear. The germline V gene has CDR1 SGHRS and CDR2 YFSETQ. This CDR3 comprises 16 residues. V lost 3 bases to trimming and J lost 0 bases, with 13 bases between them. The CDR3 DNA follows: TGCGCCAGCAGCTACCTAGATCCTAGCTCCTACAATGAGCAGTTCTTC. It translates to CASSYLDPSSYNEQFF.

This clonotype has only a few counts. The genes are TRBV4-2 and TRBJ2-7; D is unclear. V dropped 2 bases and J dropped 7 bases, with 12 bases sitting between them. The CDR3 is 13 residues long. Germline loops: CDR1 LGHNA, CDR2 YNFKEQ. The CDR3 here is CASSQILPLEQYF. CDR3 nucleotide sequence: TGTGCCAGCAGCCAAATTTTACCCTTGGAGCAGTACTTC.

This clonotype has just a few counts. The chain combines TRBV19 with TRBJ1-4; D is unresolved. CDR3 length equals 15 residues. CDR1 LNHDA and CDR2 SQIVND come from the germline V gene (reference sequence). Trimming took 6 bases from V and 3 from J, leaving 14 bases between them. The CDR3 is CASRSFDPSNEKLFF. The CDR3, as DNA: TGTGCCAGTAGGTCTTTTGACCCGTCTAATGAAAAACTGTTTTTT. Full variable domain (rest looked up from reference TRBV19 and TRBJ1-4): DGGITQSPKYLFRKEGQNVTLSCEQNLNHDAMYWYRQDPGQGLRLIYYSQIVNDFQKGDIAEGYSVSREKKESFPLTVTSAQKNPTAFYLCASRSFDPSNEKLFFGSGTQLSVL.

V usage is TRBV29-1 and J usage is TRBJ1-4, with TRBD1 matching 8 bases. V lost 6 bases, J lost 6 bases, and 6 bases stayed unmatched. Germline CDR1 reads SQVTM; CDR2 reads ANQGSEA. The CDR3 sequence is 13 residues long. The CDR3 here is CSVATGDDEKLFF. The CDR3 nucleotides are TGCAGCGTAGCGACAGGGGACGATGAAAAACTGTTTTTT.

In this sample, this clonotype turned up a few times. This sequence joins TRBV11-2 and TRBJ2-1; D unresolved. Germline values: CDR1 SGHAT, CDR2 FQNNGV. The CDR3 contains 14 residues. Trimming left V 7 bases short and J 6 bases short, with 16 bases between. The CDR3 DNA follows: TGTGCCAGCAACCCGGAGTCAATACGCAATGAGCAGTTCTTC. Amino acids: CASNPESIRNEQFF.

In this sample, this clonotype turned up a few times. The gene calls are TRBV29-1 and TRBJ2-5; D gene uncertain. The DNA end favors TRBJ2-1, so the J call may be wrong. This CDR3 is built from 13 residues. Per germline, CDR1 SQVTM and CDR2 ANQGSEA. The chain's CDR3 is CSAYPGPRDEQFF. The CDR3 nucleotides read TGCAGCGCCTACCCGGGCCCTCGGGATGAGCAGTTCTTC.

In its sample, this clonotype was seen a few times. The chain recombines TRBV4-1 with TRBJ2-5, with 7 bases that match TRBD1. The J call is uncertain, as TRBJ2-7 better fits the DNA end. Germline CDR1 reads MGHRA; CDR2 reads YSYEKL. The CDR3 loop spans 15 amino acids. CDR3 sequence reads: CASSQVKGAVYEQYF. CDR3 bases: TGCGCCAGCAGCCAAGTAAAGGGGGCAGTCTACGAGCAGTACTTC.

The rearrangement links TRBV3-1 to TRBJ2-5; D is unclear. The ends were cut back, 4 bases at V and 6 bases at J, with 15 bases in the middle. Germline lookup yields CDR1 LGHDT and CDR2 YNNKEL (reference sequence). The CDR3 is 14 amino acids. The CDR3 here is CASSRAPDGKTQYF. CDR3 sequence (DNA): TGTGCCAGCAGCCGGGCGCCGGATGGAAAGACCCAGTACTTC.

This clonotype was observed a handful of times. V gene TRBV6-1 combines with J gene TRBJ2-1, with D tentatively TRBD1 or TRBD2 (5 bases each). The germline V gene encodes CDR1 MNHNS and CDR2 SASEGT. Trimming cost V 8 bases and J 4 bases, with 21 bases left between them. The CDR3 sequence is 16 residues long. CDR3 region: CASQKGAGWGYNEQFF. DNA for the CDR3: TGTGCCAGCCAGAAAGGGGCAGGTTGGGGGTACAATGAGCAGTTCTTC.

The chain employs TRBV5-1 and TRBJ1-2; D unresolved. The length of the CDR3 is 14 residues. V gave up 0 bases and J gave up 7 bases, with 13 bases separating them. Germline V lookup: CDR1 SGHRS, CDR2 YFSETQ. The CDR3 here is CASSLEDPKAGYTF. CDR3 bases: TGCGCCAGCAGCTTGGAGGACCCGAAAGCTGGCTACACCTTC.

This clonotype came up a few times. Mismatch with germline at one junction end may stem from a read error. The chain employs TRBV7-7 and TRBJ2-1; D tentatively reads TRBD1 or TRBD2 (5 bases each). In germline, CDR1 is SSHAT, CDR2 FNYEAQ (reference sequence). CDR3 length equals 16 residues. CDR3 sequence: CASSTSSGARPNEQFF. The CDR3 bases are TGTGCTAGCAGCACCTCGTCCGGGGCACGTCCCAATGAGCAGTTCTTC.

This clonotype was counted a few times. The chain combines TRBV2 with TRBJ2-2, with D uncertain. CDR1 is SNHLY and CDR2 is FYNNEI in the germline V gene. The CDR3 spans 13 residues. Trimming took off 3 bases at V and 1 base at J, with 3 bases between the two ends. CDR3 residues: CASSDENTGELFF. The CDR3 DNA sequence: TGTGCCAGCAGTGACGAGAACACCGGGGAGCTGTTTTTT.

This clonotype was observed a few times. J is TRBJ2-5 and V is TRBV12-3 or TRBV12-4; 11 nucleotides agree with TRBD2. The trim removed 7 bases at V and 5 bases at J, leaving 9 bases unmatched. The CDR3 extends over 15 amino acids. This chain's CDR3 is CASTRGTSGGETQYF. CDR3 DNA: TGTGCCAGCACCCGGGGTACTAGCGGGGGTGAGACCCAGTACTTC.

V gene TRBV27 combines with J gene TRBJ2-7; the match to TRBD2 covers 12 bases. Trimming at V came to 4 bases and at J to 7 bases, leaving 11 bases not matched to a gene. Germline lookup yields CDR1 MNHEY and CDR2 SMNVEV (reference sequence). The CDR3 spans 16 residues. The CDR3 DNA reads TGTGCCAGCAGTTCCCGGGGGACTAGCGGGCTTAATGAGCAGTACTTC. It encodes CASSSRGTSGLNEQYF.

The chain uses TRBV20-1 and TRBJ2-2, with 9 bases that match TRBD2. CDR1 and CDR2 (germline): DFQATT, SNEGSKA (reference sequence). This CDR3 contains 15 residues. Germline trimming cut 1 base from V and 6 bases from J; bases unmatched to any gene: 6. CDR3 sequence (DNA): TGCAGTGCTAGAGGGTTCACTAGCGGGCCCGGGGAGCTGTTTTTT. It encodes CSARGFTSGPGELFF.

The rearrangement links TRBV6-2 or TRBV6-3 to TRBJ2-7; D is undetermined. The CDR3 is 13 residues long. Germline values: CDR1 MNHEY, CDR2 SVGEGT. V was shortened by 5 bases and J by 2 bases, with 10 bases between the two germline ends. Here the CDR3 reads CASSRTATYEQYF. The CDR3 region has the DNA TGTGCCAGCAGTAGGACGGCAACCTACGAGCAGTACTTC.

The chain uses TRBV7-3 and TRBJ2-5; TRBD1 agrees at 9 bases. Judging by the DNA end, TRBJ2-1 fits better; the J call may be wrong. The CDR3 sequence is 14 residues long. CDR1 and CDR2 (germline): SGHTA, FQGTGA. For the CDR3, the DNA is TGTGCCAGCAGCGCGGGACAGGGTAACAATGAGCAGTTCTTC. This gives the protein CASSAGQGNNEQFF.

Details on this clonotype: Without the conserved terminal phenylalanine or tryptophan, this CDR3 likely stems from a read error. CDR3: CASSTAGNLRNEQFL. CDR3 in DNA: TGTGCCAGCAGCACTGCCGGGAACTTACGGAATGAGCAGTTCCTC. The chain employs TRBV28 and TRBJ2-1; tentative D call: TRBD2 (5 bases). V lost 6 bases and J lost 7, with 19 bases in between. Germline lookup yields CDR1 MDHEN and CDR2 SYDVKM. CDR3 size: 15 residues.

V usage is TRBV29-1 and J usage is TRBJ2-2, with D uncertain. The germline CDR1 and CDR2 sequences are SQVTM and ANQGSEA. This CDR3 region has 12 residues. V lost 7 bases to trimming and J lost 5 bases, with 11 bases between them. In nucleotides, the CDR3 is TGCAGCGCCGTGGGCCAGACCGGGGAGCTGTTTTTT. Protein: CSAVGQTGELFF.

V usage is TRBV3-1 and J usage is TRBJ2-5; no reliable D call. V was shortened by 4 bases and J by 7 bases, with 13 bases between the two germline ends. The CDR3 totals 13 residues. Germline V gene data show CDR1 as LGHDT and CDR2 as YNNKEL (reference sequence). DNA for the CDR3: TGTGCCAGCAGCCCTACGAACCGTGGGACCCAGTACTTC. Translated, it gives CASSPTNRGTQYF.

The rearrangement uses TRBV29-1 and TRBJ2-5; TRBD2 aligns across 12 bases. The J call is in doubt because the DNA end fits TRBJ2-7 better. The CDR3 is 13 amino acids. Germline V gene data show CDR1 as SQVTM and CDR2 as ANQGSEA. The CDR3 DNA reads TGCAGCGTTAGGACTAGCGGGATGTACGAGCAGTACTTC. It codes for CSVRTSGMYEQYF.